This TCR beta chain was sequenced during a study of blood T cell repertoires in COVID-19. Sequenced by immunoSEQ multiplex PCR; TCRdb stores in-frame clones only, minus some. The repertoire holds 150,000 to 200,000 clones, over 80% seen once, with 1.6% in the top ten. Germline V gene data show CDR1 as LNHDA and CDR2 as SQIVND (reference sequence). After removal of 4 bases from V and 9 bases from J, the junction contained 6 bases not matched to a gene. CDR3 length: 13 amino acids. This clonotype originated in a woman between 50 and 59 years old with acute or convalescent COVID-19. The J gene is TRBJ1-5, the V gene TRBV19, with 7 bases identical to TRBD1. The sample consisted of peripheral blood. This CDR3 is CASSTTGAGPQHF. The CDR3 coding sequence is TGTGCCAGTAGTACTACAGGGGCTGGGCCCCAGCATTTT.